This TCR beta chain was sequenced for a study of neurological immune-mediated disorders. V dropped 2 bases and J dropped 0 bases, with 7 bases sitting between them. The germline gives CDR1 SEHNR, CDR2 FQNEAQ (reference sequence). This CDR3 contains 15 residues. TCRdb called the 5' RACE reads again in MiXCR, with one record for every CDR3 protein. The data contain tens of thousands of distinct CDR3 sequences, under 4.5% of them seen just once; the ten biggest clones take up around 2.7%. This clonotype showed up many times. Sequencing was carried out using PBMCs. The J gene is TRBJ2-2, the V gene TRBV7-9; D gene unclear. The sequence was obtained from a woman aged 45 to 65 with multiple sclerosis. The CDR3 spells CASSLTRANTGELFF. The CDR3 DNA follows: TGTGCCAGCAGCTTAACCCGGGCGAACACCGGGGAGCTGTTTTTT.